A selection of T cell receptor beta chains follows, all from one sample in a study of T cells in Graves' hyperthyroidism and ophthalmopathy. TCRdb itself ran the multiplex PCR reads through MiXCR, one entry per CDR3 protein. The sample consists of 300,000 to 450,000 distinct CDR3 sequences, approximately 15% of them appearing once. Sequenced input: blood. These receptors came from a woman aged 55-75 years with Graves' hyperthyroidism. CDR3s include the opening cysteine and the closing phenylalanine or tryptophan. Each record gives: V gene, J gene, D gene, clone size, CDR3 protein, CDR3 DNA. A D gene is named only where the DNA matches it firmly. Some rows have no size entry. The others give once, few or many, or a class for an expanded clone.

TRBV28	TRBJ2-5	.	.	CASSYRRGLETQYF	TGTGCCAGCAGTTACCGCAGGGGCCTGGAGACCCAGTACTTC
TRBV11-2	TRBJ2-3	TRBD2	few	CASKLLAGGTDTQYF	TGTGCCAGTAAACTTCTAGCGGGAGGCACAGATACGCAGTATTTT
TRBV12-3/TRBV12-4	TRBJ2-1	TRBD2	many	CASSLGRGVSEQFF	TGTGCCAGCAGTTTAGGACGGGGGGTCAGTGAGCAGTTCTTC
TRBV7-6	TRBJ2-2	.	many	CASSLAQGTNTGELFF	TGTGCCAGCAGCTTAGCGCAGGGGACGAACACCGGGGAGCTGTTTTTT
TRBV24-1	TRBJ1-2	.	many	CATSDRQANYGYTF	TGTGCCACCAGTGATCGACAGGCTAACTATGGCTACACCTTC
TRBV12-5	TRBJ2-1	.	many	CASGFSVDEQFF	TGTGCTAGTGGTTTCTCAGTGGATGAGCAGTTCTTC
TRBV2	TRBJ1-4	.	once	CASSEALTGEKLFF	TGTGCCAGCAGTGAAGCGCTTACGGGGGAAAAACTGTTTTTT
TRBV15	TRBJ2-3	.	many	CATGGGASTDTQYF	TGTGCCACCGGGGGTGGCGCTAGCACAGATACGCAGTATTTT
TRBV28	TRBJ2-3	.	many	CASSLGGTGDTQYF	TGTGCCAGCAGTTTAGGTGGGACTGGAGATACGCAGTATTTT
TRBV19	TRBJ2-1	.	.	CASSITLGSNEQFF	TGTGCCAGTAGTATAACTTTAGGCAGCAATGAGCAGTTCTTC
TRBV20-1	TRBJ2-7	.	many	CSASLASPYEQYF	TGCAGTGCTAGTCTAGCGAGCCCCTACGAGCAGTACTTC
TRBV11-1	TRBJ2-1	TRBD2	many	CASSLFGLAGGEEQFF	TGTGCCAGCAGCCTATTCGGACTAGCGGGAGGAGAGGAGCAGTTCTTC
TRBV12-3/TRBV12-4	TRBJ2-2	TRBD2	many	CASRRARTGPGLAGGTRNTGELFF	TGTGCCAGCAGGCGCGCTCGGACAGGGCCGGGACTAGCGGGAGGGACTCGGAACACCGGGGAGCTGTTTTTT
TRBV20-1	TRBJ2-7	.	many	CSASIGHGTYEQYF	TGCAGTGCTAGTATTGGGCACGGAACCTACGAGCAGTACTTC
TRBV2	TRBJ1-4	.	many	CASSAPMASNEKLFF	TGTGCCAGCAGTGCTCCGATGGCTTCTAATGAAAAACTGTTTTTT
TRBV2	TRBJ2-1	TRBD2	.	CASKRRLAGVSYNEQFF	TGTGCCAGCAAAAGGCGACTAGCGGGAGTGTCATACAATGAGCAGTTCTTC
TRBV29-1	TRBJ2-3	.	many	CSVVGGGTDTQYF	TGCAGCGTTGTTGGGGGTGGCACAGATACGCAGTATTTT
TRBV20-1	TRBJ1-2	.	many	CSATGGTGYGYTF	TGCAGTGCTACTGGAGGAACAGGCTATGGCTACACCTTC
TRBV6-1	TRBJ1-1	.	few	CASLTNTEAFF	TGTGCCAGCCTTACCAACACTGAAGCTTTCTTT
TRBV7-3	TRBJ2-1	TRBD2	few	CASSLRGGGFVGQFF	TGTGCCAGCAGCTTACGGGGGGGTGGGTTTGTAGGGCAGTTCTTC
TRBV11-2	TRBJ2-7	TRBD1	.	CASSSRSYRGSYEQYF	TGTGCCAGCAGCTCCCGGAGCTACAGGGGTTCCTACGAGCAGTACTTC
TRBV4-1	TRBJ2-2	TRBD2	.	CASSQDPSGYTGELFF	TGCGCCAGCAGCCAAGATCCTAGCGGTTACACCGGGGAGCTGTTTTTT
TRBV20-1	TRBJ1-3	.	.	CSAREGTGNTIYF	TGCAGTGCTAGAGAGGGTACAGGAAACACCATATATTTT
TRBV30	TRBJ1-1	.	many	CAWSPARLNTEAFF	TGTGCCTGGAGCCCCGCACGGCTGAACACTGAAGCTTTCTTT
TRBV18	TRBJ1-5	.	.	CASSPRHPNSNQPQHF	TGTGCCAGCTCACCAAGACACCCGAATAGCAATCAGCCCCAGCATTTT
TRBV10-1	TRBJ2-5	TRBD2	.	CASSESGRAGETQYF	TGCGCCAGCAGTGAAAGCGGGAGGGCCGGAGAGACCCAGTACTTC
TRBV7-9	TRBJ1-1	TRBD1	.	CASSSKAGGGDTEAFF	TGTGCCAGCAGCTCTAAGGCAGGGGGCGGTGACACTGAAGCTTTCTTT
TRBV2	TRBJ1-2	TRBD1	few	CASSEGQGVVRGYTF	TGTGCCAGCAGTGAAGGACAGGGTGTTGTTCGTGGCTACACCTTC
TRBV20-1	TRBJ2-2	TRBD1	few	CSAKAGGTGELFF	TGCAGTGCCAAGGCAGGGGGCACCGGGGAGCTGTTTTTT
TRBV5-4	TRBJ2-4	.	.	CASSQNSGKNIQYF	TGTGCCAGCAGCCAGAACAGCGGGAAAAACATTCAGTACTTC
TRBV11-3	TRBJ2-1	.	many	CASSFGSSYNEQFF	TGTGCCAGCAGCTTCGGGAGCTCCTACAATGAGCAGTTCTTC
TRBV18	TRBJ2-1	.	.	CASSRGVSEQFF	TGTGCCAGCTCACGGGGGGTTAGCGAGCAGTTCTTC
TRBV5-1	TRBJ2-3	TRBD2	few	CASSLRTSGSHTDTQYF	TGCGCCAGCAGCTTGAGAACTAGCGGGAGTCACACAGATACGCAGTATTTT
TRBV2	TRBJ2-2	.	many	CASLPSINTGELFF	TGTGCCAGCCTACCGAGCATAAACACCGGGGAGCTGTTTTTT
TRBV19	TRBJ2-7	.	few	CASSVQESYEQYF	TGTGCCAGTAGTGTACAGGAATCCTACGAGCAGTACTTC
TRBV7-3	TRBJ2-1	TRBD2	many	CASSPTGTSGRMQFF	TGTGCCAGCAGCCCAACCGGGACTAGCGGGAGGATGCAGTTCTTC
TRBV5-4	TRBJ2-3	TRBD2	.	CASSSPGGRGPDTQYF	TGTGCCAGCAGCTCCCCCGGCGGGAGGGGACCAGATACGCAGTATTTT
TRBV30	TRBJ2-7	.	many	CAWRRDPYEQYF	TGTGCCTGGAGGAGGGACCCCTACGAGCAGTACTTC
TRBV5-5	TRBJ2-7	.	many	CASSLVRDSSYEQYF	TGTGCCAGCAGCTTGGTGAGGGATAGCTCCTACGAGCAGTACTTC
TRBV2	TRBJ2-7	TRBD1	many	CASSENRGPSYEQYF	TGTGCCAGCAGTGAAAACAGGGGGCCTTCCTACGAGCAGTACTTC
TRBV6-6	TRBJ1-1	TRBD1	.	CASSYTRDSHTEAFF	TGTGCCAGCAGTTACACGAGGGACAGTCACACTGAAGCTTTCTTT
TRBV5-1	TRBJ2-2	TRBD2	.	CASSPTPGLASGELFF	TGCGCCAGCAGCCCGACACCGGGACTAGCGTCCGGGGAGCTGTTTTTT
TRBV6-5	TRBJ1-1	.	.	CASSYSPEAFF	TGTGCCAGCAGTTACTCCCCTGAAGCTTTCTTT
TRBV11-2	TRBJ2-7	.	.	CASSLVHYEQYF	TGTGCCAGCAGTTTAGTGCATTACGAGCAGTACTTC
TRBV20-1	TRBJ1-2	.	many	CSARAGGRFNYGYTF	TGCAGTGCTAGAGCCGGGGGACGATTTAACTATGGCTACACCTTC
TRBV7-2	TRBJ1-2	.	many	CASSLPPGYGYTF	TGTGCCAGCAGCTTACCGCCAGGCTATGGCTACACCTTC
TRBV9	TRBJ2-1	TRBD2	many	CASSITSGSVNEQFF	TGTGCCAGCAGCATCACTAGCGGGAGTGTGAATGAGCAGTTCTTC
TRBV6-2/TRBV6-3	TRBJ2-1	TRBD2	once	CASSLISGSSYNEQFF	TGTGCCAGCAGTTTAATTAGCGGGAGCTCCTACAATGAGCAGTTCTTC